A single sample is the source of the 14 T cell receptor beta chains below, sequenced in a study of siplizumab effects on memory and regulatory T cells (dated by TCRdb to the late 2010s). Receptor amplification or capture employed the immunoSEQ multiplex PCR assay. Held by TCRdb, this immuneACCESS table contains in-frame sequences only and omits some clones. Under half of the omission traces to an unresolved V gene where checked; the cause of the rest is unknown. Counted in this sample were more than 75,000 clones; approximately 93% of them appeared once. The ten top clones hold 6.5% of the sample. Input material: CD8+ T cells sorted from blood. Receptor source: a human donor in good health.

This sequence joins TRBV4-1 and TRBJ2-7, with D perhaps matching TRBD2 (7 bases). V dropped 1 base and J dropped 4 bases, with 17 bases sitting between them. There are 16 residues in the CDR3. Germline V gene sequence: CDR1 MGHRA, CDR2 YSYEKL. The CDR3 sequence: CASSQASGGGDYEQYF. The CDR3 nucleotides are TGCGCCAGCAGCCAAGCTAGCGGAGGGGGGGATTACGAGCAGTACTTC.

This chain connects TRBV9 to TRBJ1-1; TRBD1 agrees at 7 bases. The CDR3 covers 14 residues. The V gene's germline CDR1 is SGDLS and CDR2 YYNGEE. V shed 6 bases and J 0 bases; nucleotides not matched to a gene: 5. DNA for the CDR3: TGTGCCAGCAAAGGGACAGCCATGAACACTGAAGCTTTCTTT. Translated, it gives CASKGTAMNTEAFF.

The chain has TRBV7-2 and TRBJ1-1, with unresolved D. The CDR3 is made up of 15 amino acids. Germline V gene data show CDR1 as SGHTA and CDR2 as FQGNSA. Trimming removed 0 bases at V and 0 bases at J, with 8 bases between. This CDR3 is CASSLAFGMNTEAFF. CDR3 in DNA: TGTGCCAGCAGCTTAGCGTTCGGTATGAACACTGAAGCTTTCTTT. The full variable domain, in which reference TRBV7-2 and TRBJ1-1 provide the parts outside the CDR3, is GAGVSQSPSNKVTEKGKDVELRCDPISGHTALYWYRQSLGQGLEFLIYFQGNSAPDKSGLPSDRFSAERTGGSVSTLTIQRTQQEDSAVYLCASSLAFGMNTEAFFGQGTRLTVV.

The chain couples TRBV4-1 to TRBJ1-6; D is unclear. Germline V CDR1 and CDR2: MGHRA, YSYEKL. The CDR3 has 15 amino acids. V was pared by 3 bases and J by 8 bases, with 14 bases between. In DNA, the CDR3 is TGCGCCAGCAGCCACCAGAGCATACCCTATTCACCCCTCCACTTT. Translating gives CASSHQSIPYSPLHF.

The rearrangement joins TRBV6-5 to TRBJ1-4; D gene uncertain. Germline values: CDR1 MNHEY, CDR2 SVGAGI. This CDR3 has 15 residues. Between the trimmed V and J ends, which lost 1 base and 3 bases, there was a span of 9 bases. CDR3 DNA: TGTGCCAGCAGTTACTTCTTTACCGCTAATGAAAAACTGTTTTTT. Its protein is CASSYFFTANEKLFF.

The chain is built from TRBV29-1 and TRBJ2-1; TRBD2 matches at 8 bases. Trimming at V came to 7 bases and at J to 6 bases, leaving 11 bases not matched to a gene. The CDR3 runs to 14 residues. Germline CDR1 SQVTM, CDR2 ANQGSEA. The CDR3 here is CSAHTGGPANEQFF. The CDR3 bases are TGCAGCGCTCACACGGGGGGGCCGGCCAATGAGCAGTTCTTC.

This chain links TRBV23-1 with TRBJ1-2; D remains ambiguous. TRBV23-1 counts as an open reading frame of uncertain function. The V end was cut by 0 bases, the J end by 8 bases, with 19 bases between. This CDR3 is 16 amino acids long. CDR3 protein: CASSQSAGNRVRGYTF. Here the CDR3 DNA reads TGCGCCAGCAGTCAATCTGCCGGAAACCGGGTTCGAGGCTACACCTTC.

The count of this clone is one. The genes are TRBV27 and TRBJ2-5, with 8 bases matching TRBD1. The J call is in doubt because the DNA end fits TRBJ2-7 better. The CDR3 runs to 15 residues. Germline values: CDR1 MNHEY, CDR2 SMNVEV (reference sequence). The CDR3 here is CASSSRGQGLYEQYF. DNA for the CDR3: TGTGCCAGCAGTTCCCGAGGACAGGGCTTATACGAGCAGTACTTC.

The chain uses TRBV7-9 and TRBJ2-1; 12 nucleotides match TRBD2. The CDR3 spans 17 residues. The junction had 5 bases not matched to a gene; V was cut back by 5 bases and J by 0 bases. The germline V gene encodes CDR1 SEHNR and CDR2 FQNEAQ (reference sequence). CDR3 region: CASSDETSGSSYNEQFF. In DNA, the CDR3 is TGTGCCAGCAGCGACGAGACTAGCGGGAGCTCCTACAATGAGCAGTTCTTC.

This chain joins TRBV30 and TRBJ2-7; TRBD2 agrees at 8 bases. The CDR3 sequence is 13 residues long. Trimming removed 2 bases from V and 6 bases from J; junction bases left unmatched: 6. Germline-derived CDR1 and CDR2 are GTSNPN and SVGIG (reference sequence). The CDR3 DNA follows: TGTGCCTGGAGTTTAGCGGGGTCTGTCGAGCAGTACTTC. It codes for CAWSLAGSVEQYF.

The chain uses TRBV30 and TRBJ2-7; a weak D match, TRBD2 (6 bases). This CDR3 comprises 13 residues. CDR1 is GTSNPN, CDR2 SVGIG, per germline (reference sequence). V was shortened by 8 bases and J by 2 bases, with 16 bases between the two germline ends. CDR3 DNA sequence: TGTGCCGTATCGGGGGATTTAGCCTACGAGCAGTACTTC. This sequence encodes CAVSGDLAYEQYF.

V and J are TRBV11-2 and TRBJ2-7, with TRBD2 as a possible D gene (5 bases). CDR3 length equals 15 residues. Trimming pared 4 bases from V and 0 bases from J, leaving 13 bases between. Germline assignment: CDR1 SGHAT and CDR2 FQNNGV. The CDR3 DNA is TGTGCCAGCAGCTCTTCGTTCGAGGGCTCCTACGAGCAGTACTTC. Protein product: CASSSSFEGSYEQYF. The full variable domain, its missing parts supplied by reference TRBV11-2 and TRBJ2-7, is EAGVAQSPRYKIIEKRQSVAFWCNPISGHATLYWYQQILGQGPKLLIQFQNNGVVDDSQLPKDRFSAERLKGVDSTLKIQPAKLEDSAVYLCASSSSFEGSYEQYFGPGTRLTVT.

The gene calls are TRBV11-2 and TRBJ2-1; D unclear. V dropped 3 bases and J dropped 0 bases, with 12 bases sitting between them. CDR1 is SGHAT and CDR2 is FQNNGV in the germline V gene. CDR3 length: 16 residues. The CDR3 region is CASSLEYWSSYNEQFF. CDR3 sequence (DNA): TGTGCCAGCAGCTTGGAATATTGGAGCTCCTACAATGAGCAGTTCTTC.

This clone has just one count. This chain joins TRBV12-5 and TRBJ1-2, with TRBD1 matching 10 bases. V shed 5 bases and J 5 bases; nucleotides not matched to a gene: 5. CDR3 length equals 14 residues. In germline, CDR1 is LGHNT, CDR2 FRNRAP. CDR3: CASGTTGGSYGYTF. In DNA, the CDR3 is TGTGCTAGTGGTACGACAGGGGGCTCTTATGGCTACACCTTC.